The subject of this entry is one T cell receptor (beta chain). Per the original data handling: For nucleated cells, counts were estimated from reference gene primer amplification. The data were produced by immunoSEQ multiplex PCR, yet TCRdb's version contains in-frame clones alone and is incomplete. V, J and clone size reflect that table, while D and trimming were determined from the DNA. The data hold around 300,000 clones, with approximately 85% observed a single time. The germline V gene has CDR1 LNHNV and CDR2 YYDKDF (reference sequence). V gave up 0 bases and J gave up 6 bases, with 7 bases separating them. This CDR3 region has 13 residues. The data were obtained in a study of blood T cell repertoires in COVID-19. Study at large: Acute and convalescent COVID-19 samples came from the United States, Italy and Spain. From T cells, B-cell-depleted T cells, or PBMCs came the material, which was cDNA or gDNA.

The chain joins TRBV15 to TRBJ2-3; D gene unclear. The sequence derives from a woman in her seventies with acute or convalescent COVID-19. The sequenced sample was peripheral blood. The CDR3 loop reads CATSRDVSDTQYF. For the CDR3, the DNA is TGTGCCACCAGCAGAGATGTTTCGGATACGCAGTATTTT.